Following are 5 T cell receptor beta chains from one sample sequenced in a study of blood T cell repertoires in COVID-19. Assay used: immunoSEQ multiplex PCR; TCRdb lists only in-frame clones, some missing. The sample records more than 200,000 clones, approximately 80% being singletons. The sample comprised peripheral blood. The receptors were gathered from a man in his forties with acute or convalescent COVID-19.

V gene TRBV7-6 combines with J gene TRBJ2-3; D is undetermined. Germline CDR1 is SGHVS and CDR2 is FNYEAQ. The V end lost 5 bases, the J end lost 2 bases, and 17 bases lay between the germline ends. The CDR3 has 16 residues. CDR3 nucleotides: TGTGCCAGCAGCCTTAGAAGGCAGGAATACACAGATACGCAGTATTTT. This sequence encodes CASSLRRQEYTDTQYF.

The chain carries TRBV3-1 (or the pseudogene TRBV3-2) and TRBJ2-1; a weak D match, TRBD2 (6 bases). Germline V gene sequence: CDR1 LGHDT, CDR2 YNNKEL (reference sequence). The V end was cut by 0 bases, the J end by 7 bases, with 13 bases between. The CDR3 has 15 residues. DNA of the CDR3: TGTGCCAGCAGCCAAGATGTGGTAGGAGGGAATGAGCAGTTCTTC. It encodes CASSQDVVGGNEQFF.

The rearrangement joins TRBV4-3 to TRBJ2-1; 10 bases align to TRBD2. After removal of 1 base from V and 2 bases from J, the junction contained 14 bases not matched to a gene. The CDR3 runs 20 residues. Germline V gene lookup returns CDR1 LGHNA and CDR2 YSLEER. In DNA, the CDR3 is TGCGCCAGCAGCCAAGGGCCGGGACTAGCGCCGAAAAGGACCTACAATGAGCAGTTCTTC. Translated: CASSQGPGLAPKRTYNEQFF.

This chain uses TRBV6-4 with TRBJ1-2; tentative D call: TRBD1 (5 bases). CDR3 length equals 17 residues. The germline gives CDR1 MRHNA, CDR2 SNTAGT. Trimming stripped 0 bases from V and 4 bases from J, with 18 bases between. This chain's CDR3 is CASSDSIVGRDFYGYTF. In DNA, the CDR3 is TGTGCCAGCAGTGACTCTATCGTGGGCAGGGATTTCTATGGCTACACCTTC.

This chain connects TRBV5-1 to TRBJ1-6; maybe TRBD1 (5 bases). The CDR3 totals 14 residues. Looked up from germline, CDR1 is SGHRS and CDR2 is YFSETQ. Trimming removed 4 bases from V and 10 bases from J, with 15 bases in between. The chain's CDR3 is CASSLDGGGSPLHF. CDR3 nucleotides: TGCGCCAGCAGCCTGGATGGTGGGGGGTCACCCCTCCACTTT. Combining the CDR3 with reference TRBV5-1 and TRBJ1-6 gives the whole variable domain KAGVTQTPRYLIKTRGQQVTLSCSPISGHRSVSWYQQTPGQGLQFLFEYFSETQRNKGNFPGRFSGRQFSNSRSEMNVSTLELGDSALYLCASSLDGGGSPLHFGNGTRLTVT.